This TCR beta chain is from a study of blood T cell repertoires in COVID-19. V gave up 4 bases and J gave up 3 bases, with 8 bases separating them. The CDR3 has 13 amino acids. Looked up from germline, CDR1 is KGHSH and CDR2 is LQKENI. In the authors' methods: Estimation of nucleated cell counts was performed using reference gene primer amplification. The method was immunoSEQ multiplex PCR; TCRdb's version includes in-frame clones alone and lacks a portion of them. That table supplies the V and J calls and clone size; D and trimming were determined from the DNA. The table lists fewer than 350,000 clones, roughly 87% of them singletons.

This receptor was identified in a man aged 18 to 30 with active or convalescent COVID-19. V is TRBV18 and J is TRBJ2-3; D uncertain. The sample taken for sequencing was peripheral blood. In DNA, the CDR3 is TGTGCCAGCTCACTCCAGAGGACAGATACGCAGTATTTT. This codes for CASSLQRTDTQYF.